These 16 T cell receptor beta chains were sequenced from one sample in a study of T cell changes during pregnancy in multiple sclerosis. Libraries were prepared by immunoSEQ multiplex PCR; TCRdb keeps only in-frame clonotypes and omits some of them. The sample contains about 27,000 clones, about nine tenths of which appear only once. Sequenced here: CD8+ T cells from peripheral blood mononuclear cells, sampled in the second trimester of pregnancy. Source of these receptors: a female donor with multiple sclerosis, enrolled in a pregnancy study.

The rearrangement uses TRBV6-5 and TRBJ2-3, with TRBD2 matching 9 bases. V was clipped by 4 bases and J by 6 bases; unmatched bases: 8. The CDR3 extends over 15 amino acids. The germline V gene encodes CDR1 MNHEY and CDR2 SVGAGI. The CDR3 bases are TGTGCCAGCAGTTGGGTAGCGGGGGCGGGGGATACGCAGTATTTT. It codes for CASSWVAGAGDTQYF.

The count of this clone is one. The CDR3 bases are TGTGCCAGCAGCTTACTCCATGAGCAGTTCTTC. Translating it yields CASSLLHEQFF. This chain uses TRBV7-9 with TRBJ2-1, with D hard to call. Trimming shortened V by 2 bases and J by 8 bases, and 4 bases separated the two germline ends. The germline V gene encodes CDR1 SEHNR and CDR2 FQNEAQ (reference sequence). This CDR3 comprises 11 residues.

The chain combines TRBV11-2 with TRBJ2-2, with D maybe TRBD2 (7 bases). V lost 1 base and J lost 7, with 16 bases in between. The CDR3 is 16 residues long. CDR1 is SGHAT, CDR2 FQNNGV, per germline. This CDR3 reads CASSLGRGTRDGELFF. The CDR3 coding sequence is TGTGCCAGCAGCTTAGGGCGGGGGACAAGGGACGGGGAGCTGTTTTTT.

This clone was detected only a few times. The CDR3 sequence is CASSTRTGNGYTF. CDR3 DNA sequence: TGTGCCAGCAGTACCCGGACAGGGAACGGCTACACCTTC. The J gene is TRBJ1-2, the V gene TRBV27, with TRBD1 matching 8 bases. V lost 5 bases, J lost 8 bases, and 7 bases stayed unmatched. The germline CDR1 and CDR2 sequences are MNHEY and SMNVEV (reference sequence). CDR3 length equals 13 residues.

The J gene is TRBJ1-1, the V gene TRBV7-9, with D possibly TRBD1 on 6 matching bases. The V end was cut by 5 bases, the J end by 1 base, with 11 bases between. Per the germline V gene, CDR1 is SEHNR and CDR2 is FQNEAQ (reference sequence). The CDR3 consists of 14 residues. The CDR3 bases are TGTGCCAGCAGCACCATGACAGGGAACACTGAAGCTTTCTTT. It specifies CASSTMTGNTEAFF. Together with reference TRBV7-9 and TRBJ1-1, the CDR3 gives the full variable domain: DTGVSQNPRHKITKRGQNVTFRCDPISEHNRLYWYRQTLGQGPEFLTYFQNEAQLEKSRLLSDRFSAERPKGSFSTLEIQRTEQGDSAMYLCASSTMTGNTEAFFGQGTRLTVV.

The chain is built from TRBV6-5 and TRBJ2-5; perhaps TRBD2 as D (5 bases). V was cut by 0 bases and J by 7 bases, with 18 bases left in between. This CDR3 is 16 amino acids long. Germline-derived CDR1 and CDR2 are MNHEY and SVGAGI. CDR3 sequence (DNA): TGTGCCAGCAGTTACTCGTTCGGCGGGCGGCGAGCGACCCAGTACTTC. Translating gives CASSYSFGGRRATQYF.

CDR3 bases: TGTGCCAGCAGCACGGGACACCCGCTTGAGCTCGGTCTGGGAAACACCATATATTTT. Translation: CASSTGHPLELGLGNTIYF. The chain combines TRBV11-2 with TRBJ1-3; D perhaps matches TRBD1 (6 bases). Trimming removed 5 bases from V and 4 bases from J, with 27 bases in between. This CDR3 contains 19 residues. From germline, CDR1 is SGHAT and CDR2 FQNNGV.

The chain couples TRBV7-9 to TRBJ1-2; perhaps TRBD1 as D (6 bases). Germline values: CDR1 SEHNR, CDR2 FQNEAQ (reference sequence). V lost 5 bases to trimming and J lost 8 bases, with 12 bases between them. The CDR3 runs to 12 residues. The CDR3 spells CASSPQGFGYTF. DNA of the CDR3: TGTGCCAGCAGCCCACAGGGTTTCGGCTACACCTTC.

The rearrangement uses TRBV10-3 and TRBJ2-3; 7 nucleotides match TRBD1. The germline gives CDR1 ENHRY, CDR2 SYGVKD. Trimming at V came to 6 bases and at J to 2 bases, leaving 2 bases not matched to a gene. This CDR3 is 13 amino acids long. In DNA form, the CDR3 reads TGTGCCATCAGCGGGACAGACACAGATACGCAGTATTTT. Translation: CAISGTDTDTQYF.

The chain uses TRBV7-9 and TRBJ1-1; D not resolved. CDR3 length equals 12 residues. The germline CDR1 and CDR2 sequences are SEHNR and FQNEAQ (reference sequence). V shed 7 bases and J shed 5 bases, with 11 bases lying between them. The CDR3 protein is CASIGERTEAFF. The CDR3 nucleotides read TGTGCCAGCATTGGTGAGAGAACTGAAGCTTTCTTT.

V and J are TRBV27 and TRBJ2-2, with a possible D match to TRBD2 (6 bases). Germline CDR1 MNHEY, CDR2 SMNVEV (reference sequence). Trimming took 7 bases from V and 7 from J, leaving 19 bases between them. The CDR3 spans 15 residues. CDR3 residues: CASTQYGSGVGELFF. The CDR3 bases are TGTGCCAGCACCCAATACGGGAGTGGGGTCGGGGAGCTGTTTTTT.

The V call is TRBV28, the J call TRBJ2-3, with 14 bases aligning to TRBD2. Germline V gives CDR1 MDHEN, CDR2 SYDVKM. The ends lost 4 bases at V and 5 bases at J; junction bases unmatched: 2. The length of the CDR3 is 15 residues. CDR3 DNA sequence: TGTGCCAGCAGTTCCGGGACTAGCGGGGGAGATACGCAGTATTTT. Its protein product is CASSSGTSGGDTQYF.

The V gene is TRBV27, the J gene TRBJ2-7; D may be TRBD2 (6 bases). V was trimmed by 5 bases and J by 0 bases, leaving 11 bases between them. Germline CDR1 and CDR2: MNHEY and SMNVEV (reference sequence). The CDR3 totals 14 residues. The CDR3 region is CASSPGLPSYEQYF. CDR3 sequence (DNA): TGTGCCAGCAGTCCGGGACTCCCCTCCTACGAGCAGTACTTC.

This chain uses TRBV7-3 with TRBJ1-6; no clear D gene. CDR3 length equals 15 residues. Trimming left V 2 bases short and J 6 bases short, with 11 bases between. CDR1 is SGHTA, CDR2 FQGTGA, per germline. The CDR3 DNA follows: TGTGCCAGCAGCTTATACTCAGGATCTAATTCACCCCTCCACTTT. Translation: CASSLYSGSNSPLHF.

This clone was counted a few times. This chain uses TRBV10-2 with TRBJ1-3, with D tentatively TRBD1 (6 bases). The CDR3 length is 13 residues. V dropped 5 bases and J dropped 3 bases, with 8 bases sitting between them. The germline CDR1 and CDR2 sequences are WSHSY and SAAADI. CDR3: CASSQGNGNTIYF. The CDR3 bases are TGCGCCAGCAGTCAGGGGAATGGAAACACCATATATTTT.

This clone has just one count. Here the CDR3 reads CASSFPGKFF. CDR3 DNA: TGTGCCAGCAGTTTCCCAGGGAAGTTCTTC. This sequence joins TRBV27 and TRBJ2-1, with a weak D call TRBD1 (5 bases). The CDR3 has 10 amino acids. V lost 3 bases to trimming and J lost 14 bases, with 8 bases between them. Germline V CDR1 and CDR2: MNHEY, SMNVEV (reference sequence).